The present entry profiles one TCR beta chain with its context. What it binds is not known. Per germline, CDR1 MNHEY and CDR2 SMNVEV (reference sequence). V shed 2 bases, J shed 6 bases, and the junction held 10 bases outside the gene matches. This CDR3 comprises 16 residues. This sample stems from a study of cytomegalovirus exposure and HLA in healthy donors. Findings of the study overall: The study labeled roughly 160 TCR beta chains cytomegalovirus-associated. A later analysis reportedly found fewer N-insertions in an Asian-associated ancestry cluster than the approximately 730-donor mean. Segments of the TCR beta V type were, in most cases, productive about 90% or about 30% of the time in an earlier analysis. In vitro testing confirmed a few CMV-associated chains as specific for CMV antigens.

Both 60 Vbeta primers and 13 Jbeta primers went into the PCR. Data came from immunoSEQ multiplex PCR; TCRdb stores just in-frame clones and leaves some out. The data hold roughly 100,000 clones, with about two thirds observed a single time. This sequence originates from a female donor in good health and CMV-seronegative. This chain joins TRBV27 and TRBJ1-5, with 7 bases that match TRBD1. The sequenced material came from PBMCs. CDR3 residues: CASSLNRGNAGQPQHF. The CDR3 nucleotides read TGTGCCAGCAGTTTAAACAGGGGCAATGCGGGTCAGCCCCAGCATTTT.